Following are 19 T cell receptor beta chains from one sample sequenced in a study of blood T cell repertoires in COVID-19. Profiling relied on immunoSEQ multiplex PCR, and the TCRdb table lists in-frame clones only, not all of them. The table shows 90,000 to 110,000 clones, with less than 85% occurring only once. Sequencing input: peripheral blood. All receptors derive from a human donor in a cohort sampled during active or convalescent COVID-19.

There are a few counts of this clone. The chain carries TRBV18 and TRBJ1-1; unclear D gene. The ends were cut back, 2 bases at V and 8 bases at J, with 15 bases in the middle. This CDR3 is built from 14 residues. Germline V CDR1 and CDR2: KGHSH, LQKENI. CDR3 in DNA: TGTGCCAGCTCACCAGAAAGACTCACCCACGAAGCTTTCTTT. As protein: CASSPERLTHEAFF.

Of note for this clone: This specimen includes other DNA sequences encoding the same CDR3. In DNA, the CDR3 is TGCGCCAGCAGCTTGGGAGGGAGCCAAGAGACCCAGTACTTC. Translation: CASSLGGSQETQYF. The chain has TRBV5-1 and TRBJ2-5, with a weak D call TRBD2 (5 bases). V dropped 0 bases and J dropped 1 base, with 7 bases sitting between them. The CDR3 is 14 residues long. The germline gives CDR1 SGHRS, CDR2 YFSETQ.

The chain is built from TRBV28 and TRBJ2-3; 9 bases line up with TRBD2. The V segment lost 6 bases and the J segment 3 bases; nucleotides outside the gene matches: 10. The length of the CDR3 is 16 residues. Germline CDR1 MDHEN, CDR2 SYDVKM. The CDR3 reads CASSGTSPRGTDTQYF. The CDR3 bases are TGTGCCAGCAGCGGGACTAGCCCCAGGGGGACAGATACGCAGTATTTT.

The CDR3 is CASSEAQGPYGYTF. The CDR3 DNA follows: TGTGCCAGCAGTGAAGCTCAGGGCCCCTATGGCTACACCTTC. The V call is TRBV6-1, the J call TRBJ1-2; D possibly corresponds to TRBD1 (5 bases). CDR3 length: 14 amino acids. Germline V gives CDR1 MNHNS, CDR2 SASEGT. The germline V and J ends were trimmed by 0 bases and 4 bases, with 9 bases remaining between them.

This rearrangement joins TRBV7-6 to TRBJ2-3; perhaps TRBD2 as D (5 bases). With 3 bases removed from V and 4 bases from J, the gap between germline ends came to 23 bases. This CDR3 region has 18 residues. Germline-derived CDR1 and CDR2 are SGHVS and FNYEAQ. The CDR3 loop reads CASSFQVRPGLLPDTQYF. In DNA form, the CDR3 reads TGTGCCAGCAGCTTTCAAGTGCGTCCCGGACTTCTCCCAGATACGCAGTATTTT.

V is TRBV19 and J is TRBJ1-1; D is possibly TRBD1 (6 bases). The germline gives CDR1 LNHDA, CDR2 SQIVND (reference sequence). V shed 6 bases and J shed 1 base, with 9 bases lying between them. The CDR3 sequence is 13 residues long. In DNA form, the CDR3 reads TGTGCCAGTAGCCGACAGGAGAACACTGAAGCTTTCTTT. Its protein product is CASSRQENTEAFF.

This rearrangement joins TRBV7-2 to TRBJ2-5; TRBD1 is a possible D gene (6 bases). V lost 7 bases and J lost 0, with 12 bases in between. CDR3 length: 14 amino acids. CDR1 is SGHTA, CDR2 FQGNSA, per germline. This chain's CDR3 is CASTGRGYQETQYF. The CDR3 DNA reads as TGTGCCAGCACCGGCAGGGGTTACCAAGAGACCCAGTACTTC.

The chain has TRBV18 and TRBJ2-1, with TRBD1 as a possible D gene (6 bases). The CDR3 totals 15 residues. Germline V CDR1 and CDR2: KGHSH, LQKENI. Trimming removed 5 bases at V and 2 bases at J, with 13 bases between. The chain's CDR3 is CASSGRDKAYNEQFF. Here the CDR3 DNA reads TGTGCCAGCTCAGGCCGGGACAAAGCCTACAATGAGCAGTTCTTC.

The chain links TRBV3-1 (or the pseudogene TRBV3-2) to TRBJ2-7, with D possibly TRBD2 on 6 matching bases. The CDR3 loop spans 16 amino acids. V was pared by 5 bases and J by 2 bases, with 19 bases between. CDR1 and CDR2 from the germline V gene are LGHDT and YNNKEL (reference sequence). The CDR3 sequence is CASSTRESRGTYEQYF. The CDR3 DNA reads TGTGCCAGCAGCACCCGGGAGTCCCGAGGCACCTACGAGCAGTACTTC.

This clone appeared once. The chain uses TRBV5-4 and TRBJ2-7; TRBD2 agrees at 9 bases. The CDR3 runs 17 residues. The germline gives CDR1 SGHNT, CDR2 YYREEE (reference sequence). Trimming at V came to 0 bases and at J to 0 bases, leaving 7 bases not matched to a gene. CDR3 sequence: CASSLGATSGSSYEQYF. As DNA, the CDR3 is TGTGCCAGCAGCTTGGGGGCGACTAGCGGTAGCTCCTACGAGCAGTACTTC.

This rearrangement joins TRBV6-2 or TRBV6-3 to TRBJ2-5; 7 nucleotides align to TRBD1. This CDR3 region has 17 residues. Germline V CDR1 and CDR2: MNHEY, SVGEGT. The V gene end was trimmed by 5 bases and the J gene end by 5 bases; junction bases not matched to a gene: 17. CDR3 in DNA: TGTGCCAGCAGTAACCAGATTGACAGGGTCGGATGGGAGACCCAGTACTTC. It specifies CASSNQIDRVGWETQYF.

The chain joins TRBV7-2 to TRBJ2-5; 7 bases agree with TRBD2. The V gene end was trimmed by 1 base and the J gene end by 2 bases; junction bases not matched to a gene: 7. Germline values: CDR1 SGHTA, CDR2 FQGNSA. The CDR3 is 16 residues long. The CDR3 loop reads CASSLEAGLTQETQYF. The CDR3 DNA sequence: TGTGCCAGCAGCTTAGAAGCGGGGCTGACACAAGAGACCCAGTACTTC.

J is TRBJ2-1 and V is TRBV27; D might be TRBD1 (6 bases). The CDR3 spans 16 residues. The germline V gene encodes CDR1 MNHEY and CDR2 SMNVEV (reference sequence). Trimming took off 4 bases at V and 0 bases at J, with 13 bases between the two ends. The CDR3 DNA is TGTGCCAGCAGTTACAGGGCTACGAGCTCCTACAATGAGCAGTTCTTC. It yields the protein CASSYRATSSYNEQFF.

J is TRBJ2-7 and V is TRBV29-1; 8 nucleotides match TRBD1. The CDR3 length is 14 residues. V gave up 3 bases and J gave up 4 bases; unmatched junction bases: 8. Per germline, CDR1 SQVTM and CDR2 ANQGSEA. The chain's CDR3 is CSVESTGGTYEQYF. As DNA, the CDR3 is TGCAGCGTTGAGTCTACAGGGGGTACTTACGAGCAGTACTTC.

CDR3 sequence (DNA): TGTGCCAGCAGCAAGGGAGGGAACACCGGGGAGCTGTTTTTT. It is translated as CASSKGGNTGELFF. The genes are TRBV21-1 and TRBJ2-2; the table gives TRBD2 as D, unverified against the DNA. TRBV21-1 constitutes a pseudogene. The CDR3 has 14 amino acids.

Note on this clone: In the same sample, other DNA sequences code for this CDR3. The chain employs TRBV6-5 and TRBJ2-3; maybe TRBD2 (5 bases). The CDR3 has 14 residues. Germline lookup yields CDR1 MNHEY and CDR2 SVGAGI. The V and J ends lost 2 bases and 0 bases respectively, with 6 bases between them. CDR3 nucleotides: TGTGCCAGCAGTTACGGCGGGAGCACAGATACGCAGTATTTT. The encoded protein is CASSYGGSTDTQYF.

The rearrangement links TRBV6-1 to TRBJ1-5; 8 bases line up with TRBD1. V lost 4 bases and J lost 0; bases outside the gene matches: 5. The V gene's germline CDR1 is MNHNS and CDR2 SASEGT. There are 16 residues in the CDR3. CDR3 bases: TGTGCCAGCAGTGCCCAGGGGGCTTTTAGCAATCAGCCCCAGCATTTT. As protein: CASSAQGAFSNQPQHF.

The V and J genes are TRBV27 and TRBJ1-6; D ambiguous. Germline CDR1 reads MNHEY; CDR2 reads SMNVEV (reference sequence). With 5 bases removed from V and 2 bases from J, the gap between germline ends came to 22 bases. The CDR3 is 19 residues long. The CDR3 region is CASSPRALPSYTYNSPLHF. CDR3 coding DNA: TGTGCCAGCAGTCCGAGGGCCCTACCAAGCTACACCTATAATTCACCCCTCCACTTT.

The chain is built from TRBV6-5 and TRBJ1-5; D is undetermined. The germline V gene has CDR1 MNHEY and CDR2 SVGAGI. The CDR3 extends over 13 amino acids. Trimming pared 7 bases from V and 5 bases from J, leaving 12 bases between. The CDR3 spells CASNVESDQPQHF. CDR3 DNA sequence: TGTGCCAGCAATGTAGAGAGCGATCAGCCCCAGCATTTT.